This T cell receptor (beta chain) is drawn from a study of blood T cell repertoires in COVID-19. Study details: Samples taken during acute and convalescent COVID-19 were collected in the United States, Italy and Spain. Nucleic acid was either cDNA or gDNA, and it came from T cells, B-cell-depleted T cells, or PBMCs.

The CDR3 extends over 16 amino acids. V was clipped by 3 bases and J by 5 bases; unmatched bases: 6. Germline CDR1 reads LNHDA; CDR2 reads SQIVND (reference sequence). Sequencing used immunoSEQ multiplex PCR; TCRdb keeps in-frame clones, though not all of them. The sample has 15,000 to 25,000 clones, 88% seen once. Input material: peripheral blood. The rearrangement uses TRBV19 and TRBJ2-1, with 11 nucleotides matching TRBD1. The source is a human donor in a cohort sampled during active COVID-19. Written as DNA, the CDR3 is TGTGCCAGTAGTATTCCGGGACAGGGGGGAGACAATGAGCAGTTCTTC. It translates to CASSIPGQGGDNEQFF. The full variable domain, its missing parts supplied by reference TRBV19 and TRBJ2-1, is DGGITQSPKYLFRKEGQNVTLSCEQNLNHDAMYWYRQDPGQGLRLIYYSQIVNDFQKGDIAEGYSVSREKKESFPLTVTSAQKNPTAFYLCASSIPGQGGDNEQFFGPGTRLTVL.